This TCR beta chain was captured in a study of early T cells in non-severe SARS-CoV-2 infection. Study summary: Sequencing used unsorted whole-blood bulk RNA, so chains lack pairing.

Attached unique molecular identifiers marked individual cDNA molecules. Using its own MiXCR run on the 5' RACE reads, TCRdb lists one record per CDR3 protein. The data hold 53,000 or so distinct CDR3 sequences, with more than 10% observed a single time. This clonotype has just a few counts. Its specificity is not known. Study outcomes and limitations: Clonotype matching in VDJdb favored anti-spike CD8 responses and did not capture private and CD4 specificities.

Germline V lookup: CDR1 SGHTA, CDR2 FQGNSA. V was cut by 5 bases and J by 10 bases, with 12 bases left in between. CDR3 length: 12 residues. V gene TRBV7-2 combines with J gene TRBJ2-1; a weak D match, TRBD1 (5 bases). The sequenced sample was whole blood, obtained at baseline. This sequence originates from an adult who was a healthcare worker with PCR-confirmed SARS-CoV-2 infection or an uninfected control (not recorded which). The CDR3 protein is CASSLTTVEQFF. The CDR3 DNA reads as TGTGCCAGCAGCCTCACGACAGTGGAGCAGTTCTTC.